This TCR beta chain was sequenced during a study of cytotoxic CD8 clonotypes in ibrutinib-treated CLL. Notes on the study in general: Baseline levels were approached again at progression, after clonality had risen at ibrutinib response.

PBMCs that had been cryopreserved were the source of 1.5 to 2.5 micrograms of genomic DNA for TCR beta libraries. In its sample, this clone was seen once. What it binds is not known. TCRdb keeps only in-frame clones here, not all; method: immunoSEQ multiplex PCR. The sample consists of some 150,000 clones, more than 70% of them appearing once. Between the trimmed V and J ends, which lost 7 bases and 7 bases, there was a span of 10 bases. The CDR3 runs 11 residues. Germline CDR1 SQVTM, CDR2 ANQGSEA. The V gene is TRBV29-1, the J gene TRBJ1-4, with D possibly matching TRBD1 (5 bases). This TCR was sampled from a human donor with chronic lymphocytic leukemia. This specimen was PBMCs, taken after 36 months of ibrutinib treatment. CDR3 bases: TGCAGCGCCAACCAGGGTGAAAAACTGTTTTTT. Protein sequence: CSANQGEKLFF.